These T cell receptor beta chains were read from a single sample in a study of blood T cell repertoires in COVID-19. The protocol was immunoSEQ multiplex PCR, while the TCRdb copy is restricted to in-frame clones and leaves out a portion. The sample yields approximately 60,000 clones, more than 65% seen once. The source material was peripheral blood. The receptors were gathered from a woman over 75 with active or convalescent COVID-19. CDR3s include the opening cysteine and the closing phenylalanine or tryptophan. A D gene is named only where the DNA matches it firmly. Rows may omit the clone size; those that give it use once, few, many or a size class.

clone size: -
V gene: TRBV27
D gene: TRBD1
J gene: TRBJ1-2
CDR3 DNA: TGTGCCAGCAGTTTTGGACAGGGTGATGGCTACACCTTC
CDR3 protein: CASSFGQGDGYTF

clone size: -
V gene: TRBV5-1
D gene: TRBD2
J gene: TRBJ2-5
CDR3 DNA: TGCGCCAGCCGGAGAACCGGGGGGGCCCAAGAGACCCAGTACTTC
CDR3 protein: CASRRTGGAQETQYF

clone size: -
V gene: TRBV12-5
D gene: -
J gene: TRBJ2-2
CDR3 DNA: TGTGCTAGTGGTCTCGAGGCCACTACCGGGGAGCTGTTTTTT
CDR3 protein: CASGLEATTGELFF

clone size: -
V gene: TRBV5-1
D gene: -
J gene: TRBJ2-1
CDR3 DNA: TGCGCCAGCAGCGTTTGGGAGCATGAGCAGTTCTTC
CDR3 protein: CASSVWEHEQFF

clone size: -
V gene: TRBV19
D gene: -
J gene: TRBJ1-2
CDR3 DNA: TGTGCCAGTAGTCCTCAGTACGGGAATGGCTACACCTTC
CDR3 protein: CASSPQYGNGYTF

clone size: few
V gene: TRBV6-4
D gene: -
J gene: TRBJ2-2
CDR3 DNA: TGTGCCAGCAGTGACGGAGGCAGGGGGAACACCGGGGAGCTGTTTTTT
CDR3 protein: CASSDGGRGNTGELFF

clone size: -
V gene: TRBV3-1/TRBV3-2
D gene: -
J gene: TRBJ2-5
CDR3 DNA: TGTGCCAGCAGCCAAGCCGCTAGCTTAGAGACCCAGTACTTC
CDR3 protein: CASSQAASLETQYF

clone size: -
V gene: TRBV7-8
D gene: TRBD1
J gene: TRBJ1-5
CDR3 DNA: TGTGCCAGCAGCGCCGAACAGGGGAACAATCAGCCCCAGCATTTT
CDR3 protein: CASSAEQGNNQPQHF

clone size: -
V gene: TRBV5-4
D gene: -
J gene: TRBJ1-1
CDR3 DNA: TGTGCCAGCAGCAAGGACAGAGAAGCTTTCTTT
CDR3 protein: CASSKDREAFF

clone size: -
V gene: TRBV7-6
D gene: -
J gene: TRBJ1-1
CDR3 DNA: TGTGCCAGCAGCTTAGGGAGTTCGAACACTGAAGCTTTCTTT
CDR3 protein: CASSLGSSNTEAFF

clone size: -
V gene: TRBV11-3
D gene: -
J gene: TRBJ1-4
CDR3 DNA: TGTGCCAGCAGCCGCATGAGGGCAACTAATGAAAAACTGTTTTTT
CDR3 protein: CASSRMRATNEKLFF